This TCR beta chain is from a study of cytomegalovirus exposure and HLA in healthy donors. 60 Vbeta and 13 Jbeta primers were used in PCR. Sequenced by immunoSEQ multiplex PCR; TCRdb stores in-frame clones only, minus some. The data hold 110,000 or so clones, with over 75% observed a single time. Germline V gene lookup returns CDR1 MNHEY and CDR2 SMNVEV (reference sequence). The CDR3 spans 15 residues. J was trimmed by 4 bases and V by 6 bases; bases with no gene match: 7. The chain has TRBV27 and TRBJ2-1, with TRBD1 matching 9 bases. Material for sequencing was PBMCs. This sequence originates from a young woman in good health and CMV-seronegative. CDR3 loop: CASSRRQGVYNEQFF. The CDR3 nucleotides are TGTGCCAGCAGCCGCAGACAGGGGGTTTACAATGAGCAGTTCTTC.